The source of this T cell receptor beta chain is a study of beta chain features in type 1 diabetes (dated by TCRdb to 2016 to 2019). About the study as a whole: Patients and healthy donors did not differ in mean age, gender distribution, total cell number or subset yield. A total of just under 110,000,000 sorted cells were examined across all samples, and RNA yield correlated strongly with the number of cells per subset. In the study, recently diagnosed type 1 diabetes patients and matched healthy donors were compared on the TCRB repertoires of their sorted circulating CD4+ T cell subsets. Whereas all 30 or so donors provided naive and central memory subsets, regulatory and stem cell-like memory subsets were isolated from just 8 patients and about 8 healthy donors. Overall study results and their limits: Because cDNA was sequenced instead of genomic DNA, activated cells with high expression could be over-represented, although the groups did not differ in activation or CD3 levels. At VDJ recombination sites, type 1 diabetes patients had fewer insertions and more deleted nucleotides, which implies abnormalities in thymic rearrangement. Naive, central memory and regulatory TCRB repertoires appeared to be more alike among patients than among healthy donors. HLA sub-analyses involved small numbers of individuals, so any influence of HLA type on TCRB rearrangement remained unresolved. A moderate but significant shortening of TCRB CDR3 length was observed in type 1 diabetes patients in all four CD4+ subsets. Shorter templates might be favored by PCR, yet because patient and control samples were amplified and corrected together, any such skew would affect both groups equally.

The entire amount of isolated RNA was reverse transcribed using the High Capacity cDNA Reverse Transcription Kit, so the sequenced TCRB transcripts were expressed ones. Naive, central memory and regulatory T cell samples underwent deep immunoSEQ sequencing, averaging about 3.57 million total reads per sample. Sorted cells were lysed in RLT buffer, and RNA was extracted using DNase-treated RNeasy Micro or Mini kits according to cell number. Each cell subset was processed on its own to prevent cross-contamination, while patient and healthy donor samples were processed together. TCRB sequences were amplified from cDNA with the immunoSEQ multiplex PCR, producing 87-bp fragments spanning the CDR3 region. The amplicons were sequenced using the Illumina HiSeq platform. The original pipeline was this. PCR bias was computationally corrected using synthetic template baselines, reads within Hamming distance 2 were collapsed, and singletons that could not be merged were discarded. Reads were aligned against IMGT so that V, D and J genes, CDR3 length and insertions or deletions at six rearrangement sites could be assigned. Within each subset, clonotype counts were normalized to sorted cell number, after which true diversity and Gini coefficients were computed with the tcR R package. Repertoire sharing was quantified using the overlap coefficient calculated on TCRB nucleotide sequences. TCRdb limited this immuneACCESS table to in-frame rearrangements with V and J called. A share of clones is missing; checked studies link under half to unresolved V genes, and the rest is unexplained. V and J calls and clone size are copied from that table; D and trimming were computed from the DNA. This sample holds some 160,000 clones; 9% were observed only once. The ten largest make up 0.7% of the sample.

A single peripheral blood draw of approximately 120 mL on average was collected from each donor into heparinised tubes. A BD FACSAria II and a panel including CD45RO, CCR7, CD25, CD127, CD95 and CD27 were used to sort naive, central memory, regulatory and stem cell-like memory CD4+ T cells. A purity above 98% was achieved for all sorted populations. PBMCs were separated immediately by Lymphoprep density gradient centrifugation and were stained directly, without being cultured. To minimize batch effects, samples were stained and sorted in pairs, one healthy donor with one patient per experiment. A word on this clone: The specificity of this receptor is unknown. One base away there is no much larger clone; base qualities are not given.

Via the germline V gene, CDR1 is KGHSH and CDR2 LQKENI. V ends up 3 bases short and J 1 base short, with an unmatched junction base count of 7. Its CDR3 holds 17 amino acids, cysteine through phenylalanine. The CDR3 DNA has 51 bases and is translated from base 1. Recombination connected TRBV18 to TRBJ2-2, with TRBD2 identical over 8 junction bases. Source material: central memory CD4+ T cells from blood. The TCR comes from a woman in her thirties with type 1 diabetes. DNA sequence: TGTGCCAGCTCACCTATAGGACTAGCAGTGAACACCGGGGAGCTGTTTTTT. Translated, this is CASSPIGLAVNTGELFF.